The 27 T cell receptor beta chains listed next were all sequenced from one sample in a study of T cells in Graves' hyperthyroidism and ophthalmopathy. RNA transcripts gave rise to amplified TCR beta CDR3 regions. A set of HTBI primers served as the primers for a first-round RT-PCR of the TCR CDR3. In TCRdb, the multiplex PCR reads were re-called with MiXCR into one record per CDR3 protein. This sample has 150,000 or so distinct CDR3 sequences, with 9.4% found just once. Sequencing input: blood. The receptors derive from a woman under 30 with Graves' hyperthyroidism that later progressed to Graves' ophthalmopathy.

The sample holds many counts of this clonotype. The chain has TRBV4-2 and TRBJ1-5; D may be TRBD1 (6 bases). V lost 0 bases and J 5 bases, leaving 8 bases between the germline ends. CDR1 is LGHNA, CDR2 YNFKEQ, per germline. There are 14 residues in the CDR3. Written as DNA, the CDR3 is TGTGCCAGCAGCCAAGATAGGGGGGATCAGCCCCAGCATTTT. Translating gives CASSQDRGDQPQHF.

In this sample, this clonotype turned up a few times. The rearrangement links TRBV30 to TRBJ1-6; no reliable D call. The germline V gene encodes CDR1 GTSNPN and CDR2 SVGIG (reference sequence). V was trimmed by 2 bases and J by 4 bases, leaving 15 bases between them. CDR3 size: 16 residues. CDR3 loop: CAWSITAKSYNSPLHF. The CDR3 coding sequence is TGTGCCTGGAGTATAACAGCTAAATCTTATAATTCACCCCTCCACTTT.

The rearrangement links TRBV9 to TRBJ2-1, with TRBD2 matching over 9 bases. CDR3 length: 15 amino acids. The germline V gene encodes CDR1 SGDLS and CDR2 YYNGEE. The V gene end was trimmed by 0 bases and the J gene end by 5 bases; junction bases not matched to a gene: 3. The CDR3 reads CASSVGGGADNEQFF. The CDR3 DNA is TGTGCCAGCAGCGTAGGCGGGGGGGCGGACAATGAGCAGTTCTTC.

In its sample, this clonotype was seen many times. The chain uses TRBV5-1 and TRBJ1-6; the D is unclear. The ends were cut back, 7 bases at V and 3 bases at J, with 17 bases in the middle. The CDR3 covers 16 residues. Per germline, CDR1 SGHRS and CDR2 YFSETQ. CDR3 bases: TGCGCCAGCTCCCTTCGTGTCAGCAACTATAATTCACCCCTCCACTTT. This codes for CASSLRVSNYNSPLHF.

This clonotype has ten or more counts. This chain links TRBV15 with TRBJ2-5, with unresolved D. Germline assignment: CDR1 LNHNV and CDR2 YYDKDF (reference sequence). V was shortened by 1 base and J by 2 bases, with 11 bases between the two germline ends. The CDR3 contains 15 residues. This CDR3 reads CATSRVAANQETQYF. CDR3 bases: TGTGCCACCAGCAGAGTTGCGGCGAATCAAGAGACCCAGTACTTC.

In its sample, this clonotype was seen a few times. This rearrangement joins TRBV6-1 to TRBJ2-3; 10 bases match TRBD1. J gave up 5 bases and V 6 bases, and 5 bases lay outside the gene matches. CDR1 and CDR2 from the germline V gene are MNHNS and SASEGT. The CDR3 is made up of 14 amino acids. DNA for the CDR3: TGTGCCAGCAGCCTGGACAGGGGGAAAGATACGCAGTATTTT. Translated, it gives CASSLDRGKDTQYF.

As to this clonotype: A much larger clone sits a single nucleotide away, making a read error possible. The gene calls are TRBV25-1 and TRBJ1-2; no reliable D call. Per the germline V gene, CDR1 is MGHDK and CDR2 is SYGVNS. The CDR3 is 13 residues long. V was clipped by 2 bases and J by 6 bases, with 10 bases between them. The CDR3 sequence is CASSEQVSHGYTF. CDR3 sequence (DNA): TGTGCCAGCAGTGAACAGGTGTCCCATGGCTACACCTTC.

The chain combines TRBV28 with TRBJ2-7; 9 positions agree with TRBD2. J lost 1 base, V lost 8 bases, and 9 bases had no gene match. The CDR3 length is 15 residues. Germline CDR1 is MDHEN and CDR2 is SYDVKM. CDR3 nucleotides: TGTGCCAGCGGTGAGGTAGCGGGGGTGTCCTACGAGCAGTACTTC. It specifies CASGEVAGVSYEQYF.

This clonotype was counted at least ten times. This chain joins TRBV3-1 and TRBJ2-1, with 7 bases that match TRBD2. In germline, CDR1 is LGHDT, CDR2 YNNKEL (reference sequence). This CDR3 is 16 amino acids long. The junction had 13 bases not matched to a gene; V was cut back by 3 bases and J by 8 bases. The CDR3 DNA sequence: TGTGCCAGCAGCCACGGTGGACTAGTGGGTTGGGATGAGCAGTTCTTC. Amino acids: CASSHGGLVGWDEQFF.

This chain joins TRBV4-1 and TRBJ1-6; D gene ambiguous. Germline V lookup: CDR1 MGHRA, CDR2 YSYEKL. Deletions cut 4 bases from V and 11 bases from J, with 12 bases between. The CDR3 is made up of 13 amino acids. CDR3 DNA: TGCGCCAGCAGCCCAGGACTTAACCCACCCCTCCACTTT. As protein: CASSPGLNPPLHF.

This clonotype was picked up many times. The gene calls are TRBV2 and TRBJ2-3; D gene unclear. The germline gives CDR1 SNHLY, CDR2 FYNNEI. With 6 bases removed from V and 8 bases from J, the gap between germline ends came to 6 bases. This CDR3 region has 10 residues. DNA of the CDR3: TGTGCCAGCAGGGCGAGTACGCAGTATTTT. Protein sequence: CASRASTQYF.

This clonotype was detected ten times or more. This chain uses TRBV29-1 with TRBJ1-1; the match to TRBD1 covers 12 bases. V lost 8 bases and J lost 2; bases outside the gene matches: 9. Germline V gene sequence: CDR1 SQVTM, CDR2 ANQGSEA. The CDR3 runs 15 residues. The CDR3 nucleotides are TGCAGCTCACCGGGACAGGGGGCCCTTAACACTGAAGCTTTCTTT. Amino acids: CSSPGQGALNTEAFF.

This clonotype was seen repeatedly, ten times or more. The genes are TRBV30 and TRBJ2-2, with a possible D match to TRBD1 (5 bases). The ends were cut back, 1 base at V and 7 bases at J, with 10 bases in the middle. This CDR3 is 13 amino acids long. Germline CDR1 reads GTSNPN; CDR2 reads SVGIG (reference sequence). The chain's CDR3 is CAWSGRAGGELFF. CDR3 bases: TGTGCCTGGAGTGGCAGGGCTGGCGGGGAGCTGTTTTTT.

This clonotype was recorded many times. The chain recombines TRBV11-2 with TRBJ1-3; maybe TRBD1 (5 bases). CDR3 length: 16 amino acids. The germline CDR1 and CDR2 sequences are SGHAT and FQNNGV. V was pared by 1 base and J by 0 bases, with 10 bases between. As DNA, the CDR3 is TGTGCCAGCAGCTTAGGGGGCAAGTACTCTGGAAACACCATATATTTT. This translates into CASSLGGKYSGNTIYF.

V gene TRBV30 combines with J gene TRBJ2-1; 9 nucleotides line up with TRBD1. CDR1 GTSNPN and CDR2 SVGIG come from the germline V gene (reference sequence). The ends lost 1 base at V and 7 bases at J; junction bases unmatched: 5. The CDR3 has 14 amino acids. The CDR3 reads CAWSGDRERNEQFF. The CDR3 nucleotides are TGTGCCTGGAGTGGGGACAGGGAGAGGAATGAGCAGTTCTTC.

At least ten counts were recorded for this clonotype. The rearrangement links TRBV6-1 to TRBJ2-3; D perhaps matches TRBD2 (7 bases). Germline V gene sequence: CDR1 MNHNS, CDR2 SASEGT. V lost 1 base and J 5 bases, leaving 13 bases between the germline ends. CDR3 size: 15 residues. The chain's CDR3 is CASSEGAGAGDTQYF. The DNA of the CDR3 is TGTGCCAGCAGTGAAGGGGCGGGGGCGGGAGATACGCAGTATTTT.

This clonotype was recorded many times. This chain connects TRBV6-1 to TRBJ1-5, with D perhaps matching TRBD1 (6 bases). V was cut by 7 bases and J by 0 bases, with 16 bases left in between. The CDR3 covers 16 residues. The V gene's germline CDR1 is MNHNS and CDR2 SASEGT. Here the CDR3 DNA reads TGTGCCAGCAAAGCGATGGGGGGACATAGCAATCAGCCCCAGCATTTT. Translating it yields CASKAMGGHSNQPQHF.

There are many counts of this clonotype. The chain couples TRBV6-1 to TRBJ1-1; D is unresolved. Germline CDR1 and CDR2: MNHNS and SASEGT. The CDR3 runs to 12 residues. Trimming took off 4 bases at V and 11 bases at J, with 14 bases between the two ends. Here the CDR3 reads CASSVSGSWAFF. The CDR3 DNA sequence: TGTGCCAGCAGTGTGTCGGGGAGTTGGGCTTTCTTT.

This clonotype has ten or more counts. The chain is built from TRBV30 and TRBJ1-5; perhaps TRBD1 as D (6 bases). Germline CDR1 reads GTSNPN; CDR2 reads SVGIG (reference sequence). This CDR3 contains 14 residues. V was trimmed by 0 bases and J by 3 bases, leaving 9 bases between them. The CDR3: CAWSVGANNQPQHF. The CDR3 DNA sequence: TGTGCCTGGAGTGTGGGGGCGAACAATCAGCCCCAGCATTTT.

This clonotype has a handful of counts. The genes are TRBV13 and TRBJ2-7; 10 bases line up with TRBD1. The CDR3 loop spans 16 amino acids. J lost 4 bases, V lost 0 bases, and 6 bases had no gene match. Germline-derived CDR1 and CDR2 are PRHDT and FYEKMQ (reference sequence). The CDR3 region is CASSLGLRDRGYEQYF. The DNA for the CDR3 is TGTGCCAGCAGCTTAGGCCTAAGGGACAGGGGTTACGAGCAGTACTTC.

A remark on this clonotype: A much larger clone sits a single nucleotide away, making a read error possible. The chain uses TRBV12-3 or TRBV12-4 and TRBJ1-2; D unclear. The germline V and J ends were trimmed by 2 bases and 10 bases, with 8 bases remaining between them. This CDR3 has 11 residues. The CDR3 is CASSLKDDYTF. The CDR3 coding sequence is TGTGCCAGCAGTTTAAAGGATGACTACACCTTC.

This clonotype was recorded at least ten times. CDR3 sequence: CASSARVWVNTEAFF. The CDR3 DNA reads as TGTGCCAGCAGTGCCCGGGTGTGGGTGAACACTGAAGCTTTCTTT. The chain is built from TRBV6-1 and TRBJ1-1; D is ambiguous. V dropped 4 bases and J dropped 0 bases, with 12 bases sitting between them. Germline CDR1 reads MNHNS; CDR2 reads SASEGT. The CDR3 is made up of 15 amino acids.

This clonotype was seen at least ten times. V gene TRBV5-1 combines with J gene TRBJ2-3; possibly TRBD2 for D (5 bases). Trimming removed 4 bases at V and 2 bases at J, with 11 bases between. Germline assignment: CDR1 SGHRS and CDR2 YFSETQ. The CDR3 spans 14 residues. CDR3 residues: CASSLERPTDTQYF. In nucleotides, the CDR3 is TGCGCCAGCAGCCTTGAGCGGCCCACAGATACGCAGTATTTT.

This clonotype showed up many times. V gene TRBV10-3 combines with J gene TRBJ1-1, with no clear D. Trimming took off 2 bases at V and 1 base at J, with 5 bases between the two ends. The CDR3 spans 13 residues. Germline CDR1 reads ENHRY; CDR2 reads SYGVKD. The CDR3 bases are TGTGCCATCAGTGAGGGCCCGAACACTGAAGCTTTCTTT. It yields the protein CAISEGPNTEAFF.

This clonotype has a count of ten or more. V gene TRBV30 combines with J gene TRBJ1-2; D is possibly TRBD1 (5 bases). Trimming removed 5 bases at V and 3 bases at J, with 16 bases between. Germline CDR1 GTSNPN, CDR2 SVGIG (reference sequence). This CDR3 has 14 residues. The CDR3 sequence is CAWVKNQGYYGYTF. In nucleotides, the CDR3 is TGTGCCTGGGTTAAAAACCAGGGATACTATGGCTACACCTTC.

This clonotype came up many times. The rearrangement joins TRBV10-1 to TRBJ1-1, with TRBD1 as a possible D gene (5 bases). From germline, CDR1 is WNHNN and CDR2 SYGVQD (reference sequence). The CDR3 sequence is 13 residues long. The germline V and J ends were trimmed by 3 bases and 8 bases, with 13 bases remaining between them. The DNA for the CDR3 is TGCGCCAGCAGTGAATCGTCCAGGGCCGAAGCTTTCTTT. It specifies CASSESSRAEAFF.

This clonotype was observed many times. This chain links TRBV28 with TRBJ1-4; a possible D gene is TRBD1 (5 bases). The CDR3 has 17 amino acids. Between the trimmed V and J ends, which lost 1 base and 0 bases, there was a span of 12 bases. Germline-derived CDR1 and CDR2 are MDHEN and SYDVKM. CDR3 DNA sequence: TGTGCCAGCAGTTTATTCGGGGCCAGGCCAACTAATGAAAAACTGTTTTTT. Translation gives CASSLFGARPTNEKLFF.